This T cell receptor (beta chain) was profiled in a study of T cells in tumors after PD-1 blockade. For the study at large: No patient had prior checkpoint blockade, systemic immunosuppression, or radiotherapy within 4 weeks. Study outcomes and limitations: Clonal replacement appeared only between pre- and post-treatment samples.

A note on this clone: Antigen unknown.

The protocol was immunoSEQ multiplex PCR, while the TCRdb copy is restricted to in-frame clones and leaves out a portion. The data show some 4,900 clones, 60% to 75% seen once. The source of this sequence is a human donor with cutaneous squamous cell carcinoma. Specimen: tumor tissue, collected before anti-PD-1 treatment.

CDR3 DNA sequence: TGTGCCAGCAGCTTAACCCCCGACGGTACAGATACGCAGTATTTT. Translating it yields CASSLTPDGTDTQYF. J is TRBJ2-3 and V is TRBV7-3; no firm D call. Trimming removed 0 bases at V and 3 bases at J, with 10 bases between. Germline V gene sequence: CDR1 SGHTA, CDR2 FQGTGA. The length of the CDR3 is 15 residues. The variable domain in full, completed from reference TRBV7-3 and TRBJ2-3, reads GAGVSQTPSNKVTEKGKYVELRCDPISGHTALYWYRQSLGQGPEFLIYFQGTGAADDSGLPNDRFFAVRPEGSVSTLKIQRTERGDSAVYLCASSLTPDGTDTQYFGPGTRLTVL.